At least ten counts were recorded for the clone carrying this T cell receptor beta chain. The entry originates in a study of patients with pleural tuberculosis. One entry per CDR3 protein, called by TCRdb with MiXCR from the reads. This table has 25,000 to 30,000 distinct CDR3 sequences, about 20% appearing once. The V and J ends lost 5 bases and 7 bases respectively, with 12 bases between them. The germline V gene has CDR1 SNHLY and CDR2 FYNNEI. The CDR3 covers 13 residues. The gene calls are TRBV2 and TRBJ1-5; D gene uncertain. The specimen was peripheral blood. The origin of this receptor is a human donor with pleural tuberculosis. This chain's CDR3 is CASSLDIQQPQHF. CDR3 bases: TGTGCCAGCAGTCTTGACATCCAGCAGCCCCAGCATTTT.